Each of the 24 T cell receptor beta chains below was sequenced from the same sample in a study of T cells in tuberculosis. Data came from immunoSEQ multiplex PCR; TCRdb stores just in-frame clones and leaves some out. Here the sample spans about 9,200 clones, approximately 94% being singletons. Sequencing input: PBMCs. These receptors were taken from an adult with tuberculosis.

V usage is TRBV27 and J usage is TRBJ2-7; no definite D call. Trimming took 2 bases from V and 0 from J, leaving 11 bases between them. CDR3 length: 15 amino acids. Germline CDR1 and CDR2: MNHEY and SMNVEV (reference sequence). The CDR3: CASSLNRWSSYEQYF. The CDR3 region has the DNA TGTGCCAGCAGTTTAAACCGGTGGAGCTCCTACGAGCAGTACTTC.

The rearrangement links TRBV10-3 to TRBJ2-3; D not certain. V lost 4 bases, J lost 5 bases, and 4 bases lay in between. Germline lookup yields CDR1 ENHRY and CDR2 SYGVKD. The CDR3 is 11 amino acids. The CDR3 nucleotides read TGTGCCATCAGTGTCGTAGATACGCAGTATTTT. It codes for CAISVVDTQYF.

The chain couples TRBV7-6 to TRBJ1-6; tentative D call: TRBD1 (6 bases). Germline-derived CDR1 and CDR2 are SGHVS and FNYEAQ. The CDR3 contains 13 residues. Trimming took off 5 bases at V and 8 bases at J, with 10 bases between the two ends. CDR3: CASSPRGDSPLHF. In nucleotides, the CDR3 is TGTGCCAGCAGCCCCAGGGGTGATTCACCCCTCCACTTT.

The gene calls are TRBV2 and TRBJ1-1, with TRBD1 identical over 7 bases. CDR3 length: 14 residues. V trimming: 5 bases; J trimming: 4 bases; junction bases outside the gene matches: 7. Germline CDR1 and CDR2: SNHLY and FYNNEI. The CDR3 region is CASSLNRGSTEAFF. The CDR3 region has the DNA TGTGCCAGCAGTCTGAACAGGGGAAGCACTGAAGCTTTCTTT.

The CDR3 coding sequence is TGTGCCAGTAGCGACCGGTATGGGCGGGGGTTGAATGTGCAGTACTTC. As protein: CASSDRYGRGLNVQYF. This chain joins TRBV19 and TRBJ2-7; TRBD2 agrees at 7 bases. V was clipped by 6 bases and J by 9 bases; unmatched bases: 20. The CDR3 sequence is 16 residues long. Looked up from germline, CDR1 is LNHDA and CDR2 is SQIVND (reference sequence). The complete variable domain, with remaining parts taken from reference TRBV19 and TRBJ2-7, reads DGGITQSPKYLFRKEGQNVTLSCEQNLNHDAMYWYRQDPGQGLRLIYYSQIVNDFQKGDIAEGYSVSREKKESFPLTVTSAQKNPTAFYLCASSDRYGRGLNVQYFGPGTRLTVT.

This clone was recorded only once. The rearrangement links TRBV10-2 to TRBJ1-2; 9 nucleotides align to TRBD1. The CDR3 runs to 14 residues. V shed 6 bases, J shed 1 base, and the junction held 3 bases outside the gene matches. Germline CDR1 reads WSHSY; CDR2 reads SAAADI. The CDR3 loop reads CASRRQGDNYGYTF. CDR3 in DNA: TGCGCCAGCAGAAGACAGGGGGATAACTATGGCTACACCTTC.

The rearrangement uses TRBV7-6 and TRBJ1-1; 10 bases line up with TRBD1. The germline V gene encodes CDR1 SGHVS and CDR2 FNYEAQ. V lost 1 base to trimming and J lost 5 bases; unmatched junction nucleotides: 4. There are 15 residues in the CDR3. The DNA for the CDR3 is TGTGCCAGCAGCTTAGACGACAGGGGGCGGACTGAAGCTTTCTTT. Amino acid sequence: CASSLDDRGRTEAFF. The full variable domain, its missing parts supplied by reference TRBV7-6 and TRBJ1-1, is GAGVSQSPRYKVTKRGQDVALRCDPISGHVSLYWYRQALGQGPEFLTYFNYEAQQDKSGLPNDRFSAERPEGSISTLTIQRTEQRDSAMYRCASSLDDRGRTEAFFGQGTRLTVV.

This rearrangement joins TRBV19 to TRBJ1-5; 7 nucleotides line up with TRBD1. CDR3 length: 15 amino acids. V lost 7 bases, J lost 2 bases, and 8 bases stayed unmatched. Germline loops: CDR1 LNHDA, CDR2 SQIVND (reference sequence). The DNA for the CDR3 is TGTGCCAGTACGTTCAGGGACAGCCGCAATCAGCCCCAGCATTTT. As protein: CASTFRDSRNQPQHF. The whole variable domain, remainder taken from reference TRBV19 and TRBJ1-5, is DGGITQSPKYLFRKEGQNVTLSCEQNLNHDAMYWYRQDPGQGLRLIYYSQIVNDFQKGDIAEGYSVSREKKESFPLTVTSAQKNPTAFYLCASTFRDSRNQPQHFGDGTRLSIL.

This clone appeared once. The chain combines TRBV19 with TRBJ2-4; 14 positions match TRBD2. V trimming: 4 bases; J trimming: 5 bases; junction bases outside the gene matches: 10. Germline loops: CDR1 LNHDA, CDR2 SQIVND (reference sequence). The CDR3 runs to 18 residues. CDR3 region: CASSTRLAGGPAENIQYF. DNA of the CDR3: TGTGCCAGTAGTACCAGACTAGCGGGGGGGCCGGCGGAAAACATTCAGTACTTC.

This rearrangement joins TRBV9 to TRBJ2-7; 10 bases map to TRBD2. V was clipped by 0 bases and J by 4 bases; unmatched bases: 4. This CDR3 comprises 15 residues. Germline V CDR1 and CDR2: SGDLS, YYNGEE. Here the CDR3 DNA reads TGTGCCAGCAGCGTAGAGCTAGCGGGAGAGTACGAGCAGTACTTC. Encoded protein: CASSVELAGEYEQYF.

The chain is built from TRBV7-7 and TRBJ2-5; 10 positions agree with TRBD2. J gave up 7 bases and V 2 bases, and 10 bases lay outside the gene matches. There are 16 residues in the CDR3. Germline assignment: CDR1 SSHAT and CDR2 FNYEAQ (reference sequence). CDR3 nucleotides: TGTGCCAGCAGCTTATCGGCCCTAGCGGGAGTTGGGACCCAGTACTTC. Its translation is CASSLSALAGVGTQYF.

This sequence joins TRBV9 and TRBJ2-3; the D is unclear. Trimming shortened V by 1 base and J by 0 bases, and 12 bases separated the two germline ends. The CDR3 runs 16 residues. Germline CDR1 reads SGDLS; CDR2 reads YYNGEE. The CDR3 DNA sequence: TGTGCCAGCAGCGTAATTGCAGGTGCTAGCACAGATACGCAGTATTTT. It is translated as CASSVIAGASTDTQYF.

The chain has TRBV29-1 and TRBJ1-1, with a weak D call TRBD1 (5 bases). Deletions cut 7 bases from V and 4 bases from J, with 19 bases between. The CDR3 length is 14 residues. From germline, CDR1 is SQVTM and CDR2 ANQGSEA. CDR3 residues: CSGNSGMGGTEAFF. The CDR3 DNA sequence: TGCAGCGGGAACTCCGGAATGGGGGGCACTGAAGCTTTCTTT.

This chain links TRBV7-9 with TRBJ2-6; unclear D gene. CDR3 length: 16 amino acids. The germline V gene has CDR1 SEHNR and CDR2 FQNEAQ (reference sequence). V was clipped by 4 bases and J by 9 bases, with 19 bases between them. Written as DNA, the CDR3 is TGTGCCAGCAGCTCTTCCACGGCGGCAGCTCTCAACGTCCTGACTTTC. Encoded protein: CASSSSTAAALNVLTF.

CDR3 bases: TGTGCCAGTAGAACAGGGGATAATGAAAAACTGTTTTTT. It is translated as CASRTGDNEKLFF. The chain employs TRBV6-5 and TRBJ1-4; 7 nucleotides agree with TRBD1. Unmatched junction bases numbered 5, after V lost 9 bases and J lost 4 bases. Germline V gives CDR1 MNHEY, CDR2 SVGAGI. The CDR3 totals 13 residues.

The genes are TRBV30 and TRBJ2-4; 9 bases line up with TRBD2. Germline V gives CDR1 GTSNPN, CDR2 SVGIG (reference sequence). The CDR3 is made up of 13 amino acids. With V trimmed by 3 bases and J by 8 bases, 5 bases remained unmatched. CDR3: CAWRLAGVDIQYF. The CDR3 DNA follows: TGTGCCTGGAGATTAGCGGGAGTAGACATTCAGTACTTC.

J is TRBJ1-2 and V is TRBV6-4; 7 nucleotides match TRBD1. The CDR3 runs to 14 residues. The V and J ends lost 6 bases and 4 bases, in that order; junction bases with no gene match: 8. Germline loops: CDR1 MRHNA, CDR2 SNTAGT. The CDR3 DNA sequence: TGTGCCAGCAGATCCCTGACAGGGTCCTATGGCTACACCTTC. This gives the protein CASRSLTGSYGYTF.

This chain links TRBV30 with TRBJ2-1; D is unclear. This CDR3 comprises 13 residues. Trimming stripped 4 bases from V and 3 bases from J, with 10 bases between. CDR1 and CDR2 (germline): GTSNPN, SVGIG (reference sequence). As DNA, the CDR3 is TGTGCCTGGAAAGTTAGCCGCTACAATGAGCAGTTCTTC. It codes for CAWKVSRYNEQFF.

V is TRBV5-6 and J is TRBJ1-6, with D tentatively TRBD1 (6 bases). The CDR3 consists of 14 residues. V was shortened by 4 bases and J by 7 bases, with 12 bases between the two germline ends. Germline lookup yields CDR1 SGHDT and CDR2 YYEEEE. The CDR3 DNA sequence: TGTGCCAGCAGCAAGACAGGCTGGAATTCACCCCTCCACTTT. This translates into CASSKTGWNSPLHF.

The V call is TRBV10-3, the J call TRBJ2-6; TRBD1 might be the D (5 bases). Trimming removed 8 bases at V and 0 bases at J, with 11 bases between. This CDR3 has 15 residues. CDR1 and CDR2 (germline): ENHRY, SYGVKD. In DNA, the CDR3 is TGTGCCATCCAGGGTGAAACCTCTGGGGCCAACGTCCTGACTTTC. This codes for CAIQGETSGANVLTF.

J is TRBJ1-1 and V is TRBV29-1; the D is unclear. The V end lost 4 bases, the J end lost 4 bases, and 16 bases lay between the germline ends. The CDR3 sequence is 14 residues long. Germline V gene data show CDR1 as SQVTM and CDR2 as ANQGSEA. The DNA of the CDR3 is TGCAGCGTTGTCAACAGATTGAGGGCCACTGAAGCTTTCTTT. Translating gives CSVVNRLRATEAFF.

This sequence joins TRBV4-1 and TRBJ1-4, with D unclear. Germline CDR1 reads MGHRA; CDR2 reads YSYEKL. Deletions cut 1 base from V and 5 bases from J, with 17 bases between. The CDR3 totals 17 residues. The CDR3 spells CASSQARMTSQNEKLFF. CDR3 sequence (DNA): TGCGCCAGCAGCCAAGCCCGCATGACATCTCAAAATGAAAAACTGTTTTTT.

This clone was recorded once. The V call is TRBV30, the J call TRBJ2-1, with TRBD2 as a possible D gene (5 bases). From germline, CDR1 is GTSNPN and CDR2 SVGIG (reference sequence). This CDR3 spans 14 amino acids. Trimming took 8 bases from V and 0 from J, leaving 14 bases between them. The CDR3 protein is CALSVGSSYNEQFF. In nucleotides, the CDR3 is TGTGCCCTAAGCGTTGGGAGCTCCTACAATGAGCAGTTCTTC.

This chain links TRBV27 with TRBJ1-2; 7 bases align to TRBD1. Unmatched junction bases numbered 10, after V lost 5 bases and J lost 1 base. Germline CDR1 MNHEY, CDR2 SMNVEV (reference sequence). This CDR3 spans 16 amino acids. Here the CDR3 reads CASSPFDRALNYGYTF. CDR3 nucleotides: TGTGCCAGCAGTCCATTCGACAGGGCCCTTAACTATGGCTACACCTTC.